This entry lists 20 T cell receptor beta chains sequenced from one sample in a study of shared clonotypes between healthy human individuals. Sequenced by immunoSEQ multiplex PCR; TCRdb stores in-frame clones only, minus some. Here the sample spans some 2,000,000 clones, roughly 95% being singletons. Sequencing used naive CD4+ T cells sorted from blood. Subset noted: CD45RA+ positively selected. Every receptor here comes from a man aged 18 to 30 in good health.

The rearrangement joins TRBV5-1 to TRBJ1-2; D gene uncertain. V shed 2 bases and J shed 4 bases, with 15 bases lying between them. This CDR3 comprises 15 residues. Germline CDR1 SGHRS, CDR2 YFSETQ. The CDR3 is CASSLTVGPSYGYTF. The CDR3 bases are TGCGCCAGCAGCTTAACTGTCGGCCCCTCCTATGGCTACACCTTC.

Here the CDR3 reads CASSTTSNYGYTF. In DNA, the CDR3 is TGTGCCAGCAGTACAACATCAAACTATGGCTACACCTTC. The rearrangement joins TRBV28 to TRBJ1-2; D call uncertain. In germline, CDR1 is MDHEN, CDR2 SYDVKM. Trimming removed 5 bases at V and 2 bases at J, with 9 bases between. CDR3 size: 13 residues.

Remarks on this clone: Other DNA sequences of this sample code for an identical CDR3. The genes are TRBV25-1 and TRBJ2-7; D is undetermined. CDR1 is MGHDK and CDR2 is SYGVNS in the germline V gene. Trimming left V 4 bases short and J 0 bases short, with 1 base between. CDR3 length: 11 residues. The CDR3 loop is CASSASYEQYF. CDR3 bases: TGTGCCAGCAGTGCCTCCTACGAGCAGTACTTC.

This chain connects TRBV11-2 to TRBJ2-7; maybe TRBD2 (5 bases). The CDR3 contains 15 residues. Per the germline V gene, CDR1 is SGHAT and CDR2 is FQNNGV. V was clipped by 1 base and J by 2 bases, with 12 bases between them. DNA for the CDR3: TGTGCCAGCAGCTTAGTTACGGGGAACACCTACGAGCAGTACTTC. Translating it yields CASSLVTGNTYEQYF.

This clone was counted a single time. The gene calls are TRBV6-5 and TRBJ2-7; 14 nucleotides align to TRBD2. The germline V gene encodes CDR1 MNHEY and CDR2 SVGAGI. CDR3 length: 13 amino acids. The ends lost 6 bases at V and 8 bases at J; junction bases unmatched: 3. The CDR3 region is CASRGTSGRQQYF. The CDR3 DNA follows: TGTGCCAGCAGAGGGACTAGCGGGAGACAGCAGTACTTC.

This chain connects TRBV28 to TRBJ1-5, with TRBD1 matching 10 bases. Trimming at V came to 10 bases and at J to 4 bases, leaving 13 bases not matched to a gene. This CDR3 region has 16 residues. CDR1 MDHEN and CDR2 SYDVKM come from the germline V gene. CDR3 DNA: TGTGCCATAGGACAGGGGGTAGGAATCGGGAATCAGCCCCAGCATTTT. Encoded protein: CAIGQGVGIGNQPQHF.

As concerns this clone: Additional DNA sequences in this sample encode the identical CDR3. V gene TRBV28 combines with J gene TRBJ2-7; 9 bases line up with TRBD1. J was trimmed by 0 bases and V by 4 bases; bases with no gene match: 4. Looked up from germline, CDR1 is MDHEN and CDR2 is SYDVKM. CDR3 length: 15 residues. The CDR3 coding sequence is TGTGCCAGCAGTTCACCGGGACAGGGCTCCTACGAGCAGTACTTC. The encoded protein is CASSSPGQGSYEQYF. The whole variable domain, filled in from reference TRBV28 and TRBJ2-7, reads DVKVTQSSRYLVKRTGEKVFLECVQDMDHENMFWYRQDPGLGLRLIYFSYDVKMKEKGDIPEGYSVSREKKERFSLILESASTNQTSMYLCASSSPGQGSYEQYFGPGTRLTVT.

This clone came up once. Germline is not matched at one junction end, which may reflect a read error. V and J are TRBV29-1 and TRBJ2-7; 8 nucleotides agree with TRBD2. Germline V lookup: CDR1 SQVTM, CDR2 ANQGSEA. This CDR3 region has 16 residues. The CDR3 nucleotides read TGCAGCGTTGTTCTATACGGTGGGAGTAGCGGGACCCGCCGGGGATTC. Protein product: CSVVLYGGSSGTRRGF.

This sequence joins TRBV19 and TRBJ1-4; D perhaps matches TRBD1 (6 bases). With 1 base removed from V and 8 bases from J, the gap between germline ends came to 14 bases. Germline V gene data show CDR1 as LNHDA and CDR2 as SQIVND (reference sequence). CDR3 length equals 15 residues. CDR3 residues: CASSIGRDTLEKLFF. The CDR3 DNA sequence: TGTGCCAGTAGTATAGGCCGGGACACTCTCGAAAAACTGTTTTTT.

This chain joins TRBV6-6 and TRBJ1-2; TRBD1 agrees at 7 bases. V lost 5 bases and J lost 2; bases outside the gene matches: 5. Looked up from germline, CDR1 is MNHNY and CDR2 is SVGAGI (reference sequence). CDR3 length equals 14 residues. For the CDR3, the DNA is TGTGCCAGCAGTCCGGGACAGCTCAACTATGGCTACACCTTC. As protein: CASSPGQLNYGYTF.

The rearrangement links TRBV28 to TRBJ1-6; no clear D. V was cut by 5 bases and J by 8 bases, with 7 bases left in between. Germline-derived CDR1 and CDR2 are MDHEN and SYDVKM. This CDR3 spans 12 amino acids. The CDR3 loop reads CASSRVYSPLHF. CDR3 in DNA: TGTGCCAGCAGTAGGGTTTATTCACCCCTCCACTTT.

A single count supports this clone. The chain is built from TRBV19 and TRBJ2-1; D may be TRBD2 (5 bases). V was shortened by 3 bases and J by 0 bases, with 15 bases between the two germline ends. Germline V gives CDR1 LNHDA, CDR2 SQIVND (reference sequence). The CDR3 consists of 17 residues. As DNA, the CDR3 is TGTGCCAGTAGTATGGAAAGCGGATTCAGCTCCTACAATGAGCAGTTCTTC. Translated, it gives CASSMESGFSSYNEQFF. The full variable domain, rest sourced from reference TRBV19 and TRBJ2-1, is DGGITQSPKYLFRKEGQNVTLSCEQNLNHDAMYWYRQDPGQGLRLIYYSQIVNDFQKGDIAEGYSVSREKKESFPLTVTSAQKNPTAFYLCASSMESGFSSYNEQFFGPGTRLTVL.

This clone has a single count. The chain has TRBV7-2 and TRBJ2-1; D gene ambiguous. CDR3 length equals 16 residues. Germline CDR1 reads SGHTA; CDR2 reads FQGNSA. Trimming pared 2 bases from V and 3 bases from J, leaving 14 bases between. CDR3 amino acids: CASSLSQAAVYNEQFF. CDR3 nucleotides: TGTGCCAGCAGCTTATCCCAAGCAGCCGTCTACAATGAGCAGTTCTTC.

This chain uses TRBV5-1 with TRBJ1-2; no definite D call. The germline V and J ends were trimmed by 0 bases and 6 bases, with 9 bases remaining between them. Per germline, CDR1 SGHRS and CDR2 YFSETQ. The CDR3 has 13 residues. The chain's CDR3 is CASSLATWNGYTF. CDR3 nucleotide sequence: TGCGCCAGCAGCTTGGCGACCTGGAATGGCTACACCTTC.

V gene TRBV5-1 combines with J gene TRBJ2-5; a weak D match, TRBD2 (5 bases). Germline CDR1 is SGHRS and CDR2 is YFSETQ. The CDR3 runs to 17 residues. Between the trimmed V and J ends, which lost 0 bases and 5 bases, there was a span of 20 bases. The CDR3 DNA reads as TGCGCCAGCAGCTTGGGTCTAGCTTTGGCCCAAGGGGAGACCCAGTACTTC. Its protein is CASSLGLALAQGETQYF. Drawing the rest from reference TRBV5-1 and TRBJ2-5, the complete variable domain is KAGVTQTPRYLIKTRGQQVTLSCSPISGHRSVSWYQQTPGQGLQFLFEYFSETQRNKGNFPGRFSGRQFSNSRSEMNVSTLELGDSALYLCASSLGLALAQGETQYFGPGTRLLVL.

Only a few counts were recorded for this clone. The chain is built from TRBV7-9 and TRBJ1-1, with D possibly being TRBD1 (5 bases). Germline-derived CDR1 and CDR2 are SEHNR and FQNEAQ (reference sequence). V lost 4 bases and J lost 0, with 9 bases in between. The CDR3 sequence is 14 residues long. The CDR3 coding sequence is TGTGCCAGCAGCTCGGGACTCCTGAACACTGAAGCTTTCTTT. Protein: CASSSGLLNTEAFF.

The V and J genes are TRBV5-1 and TRBJ2-6; 8 bases agree with TRBD1. Trimming at V came to 6 bases and at J to 0 bases, leaving 11 bases not matched to a gene. Per the germline V gene, CDR1 is SGHRS and CDR2 is YFSETQ. This CDR3 region has 18 residues. DNA for the CDR3: TGCGCCAGCACACAAGCCGGGACAGGCCCCTCTGGGGCCAACGTCCTGACTTTC. This codes for CASTQAGTGPSGANVLTF.

The J gene is TRBJ2-2, the V gene TRBV4-1; possible D gene TRBD1, 5 bases. The V gene lost 1 base and the J gene lost 1 base, with 16 bases spanning the gap. This CDR3 has 18 amino acids. The germline CDR1 and CDR2 sequences are MGHRA and YSYEKL. DNA of the CDR3: TGCGCCAGCAGCCAAGGAGCTAGAGGCAGGGTGAACACCGGGGAGCTGTTTTTT. This sequence encodes CASSQGARGRVNTGELFF.

The J gene is TRBJ2-5, the V gene TRBV29-1; 11 bases are shared with TRBD1. Germline assignment: CDR1 SQVTM and CDR2 ANQGSEA. Trimming cost V 2 bases and J 9 bases; bases outside gene matches: 11. The CDR3 has 15 residues. The CDR3 DNA reads as TGCAGCGTTGAAATCAGCGGGACAGGGGGGATGCCCCAGTACTTC. It specifies CSVEISGTGGMPQYF.

On this clone itself: The sample contains more than one DNA sequence encoding this CDR3. The chain has TRBV20-1 and TRBJ2-7; 7 bases align to TRBD2. The germline V gene encodes CDR1 DFQATT and CDR2 SNEGSKA (reference sequence). CDR3 size: 11 residues. The CDR3 reads CSALADYEQYF. In DNA, the CDR3 is TGCAGCGCGCTAGCGGACTACGAGCAGTACTTC.